One and the same sample provided the 22 T cell receptor beta chains below, sequenced in a study of vaccination effects on CD4 cells after COVID-19 (dated by TCRdb to between 2021 and 2022). These receptors' targets are unknown. Receptors were amplified or captured by the immunoSEQ multiplex PCR assay. Entries here come from immuneACCESS through TCRdb and include only in-frame sequences with V and J called. Some clones fail to appear in such tables; in the studies checked, an unresolved V gene covers under half of the shortfall, and the cause of the remainder is unknown. The sample profile shows tens of thousands of clones; around 76% of them were found once. 5% to 6.5% of the sample belongs to the ten largest clones. In the ViraFEST assay, PBMC were stimulated with viral peptide pools, and antigen-specific CD4+ T cell clonotypes were then identified by expansion using TCR sequencing. After less than 13 days of culture, CD4+ T cells were isolated with the EasySep CD4+ T cell isolation kit. Convalescent patients had PCR-confirmed SARS-CoV-2 infection between March and December 2020, before Alpha, Beta and Delta variants emerged in the United States.

Sequenced material: CD4+ T cells from PBMCs cultured with HIV peptides, taken before COVID-19 vaccination. The intended sense of this specimen's cell subset or site label: HIV-1 Nef peptide pool negative control/reference culture. These receptor sequences come from a human donor who had a prior SARS-CoV-2 infection.

The chain combines TRBV4-1 with TRBJ2-7; D possibly corresponds to TRBD1 (5 bases). The V gene's germline CDR1 is MGHRA and CDR2 YSYEKL. This CDR3 comprises 16 residues. Trimming left V 0 bases short and J 3 bases short, with 15 bases between. The CDR3 is CASSQDGQGEGYEQYF. The CDR3 DNA sequence: TGCGCCAGCAGCCAAGACGGTCAGGGTGAAGGCTACGAGCAGTACTTC.

The chain links TRBV7-3 to TRBJ2-2; D is ambiguous. The CDR3 runs 14 residues. V lost 2 bases to trimming and J lost 0 bases, with 4 bases between them. Per the germline V gene, CDR1 is SGHTA and CDR2 is FQGTGA. This CDR3 is CASSLLANTGELFF. In nucleotides, the CDR3 is TGTGCCAGCAGCTTACTCGCGAACACCGGGGAGCTGTTTTTT.

V usage is TRBV7-5 and J usage is TRBJ2-7; TRBD1 is the table's D call and was not checked against the DNA. TRBV7-5 is a known pseudogene. The CDR3 is 17 amino acids. CDR3 loop: CARSPVGQGMEGYKQYF. The CDR3 nucleotides read TGTGCCAGAAGCCCGGTCGGACAGGGGATGGAGGGCTACAAGCAGTACTTC.

This clone was seen more than once but under ten times. The chain couples TRBV18 to TRBJ1-2; unclear D gene. There are 14 residues in the CDR3. V was clipped by 1 base and J by 1 base, with 7 bases between them. Germline V lookup: CDR1 KGHSH, CDR2 LQKENI. This chain's CDR3 is CASSPRRDNYGYTF. The CDR3 coding sequence is TGTGCCAGCTCACCACGGAGGGATAACTATGGCTACACCTTC.

CDR3 amino acids: CSVLADGRNYGYTF. As DNA, the CDR3 is TGCAGCGTTTTAGCGGACGGCCGAAACTATGGCTACACCTTC. The chain uses TRBV29-1 and TRBJ1-2; D not resolved. Germline V CDR1 and CDR2: SQVTM, ANQGSEA. The CDR3 is 14 residues long. Deletions cut 5 bases from V and 2 bases from J, with 15 bases between.

The rearrangement joins TRBV6-5 to TRBJ2-7; TRBD2 agrees at 10 bases. The CDR3 is 15 residues long. V was pared by 7 bases and J by 5 bases, with 11 bases of the junction left unmatched. Germline CDR1 is MNHEY and CDR2 is SVGAGI. The CDR3 nucleotides read TGTGCCAGCACCCCGGATAGCGGGAGGCTCCACGAGCAGTACTTC. Residues: CASTPDSGRLHEQYF.

This chain connects TRBV24-1 to TRBJ2-3; D remains unclear. V was clipped by 7 bases and J by 4 bases, with 11 bases between them. The CDR3 spans 13 residues. The germline gives CDR1 KGHDR, CDR2 SFDVKD. CDR3: CATRISPPDTQYF. The DNA of the CDR3 is TGTGCCACCAGAATATCCCCGCCAGATACGCAGTATTTT.

CDR3 residues: CSGGRRTTGDTEAFF. In DNA, the CDR3 is TGCAGCGGGGGTCGGCGGACCACGGGGGACACTGAAGCTTTCTTT. The chain couples TRBV29-1 to TRBJ1-1; D perhaps matches TRBD1 (5 bases). CDR3 length: 15 amino acids. Trimming cost V 7 bases and J 3 bases, with 21 bases left between them. The germline gives CDR1 SQVTM, CDR2 ANQGSEA. Full variable domain (outside the CDR3, taken from reference TRBV29-1 and TRBJ1-1): SAVISQKPSRDICQRGTSLTIQCQVDSQVTMMFWYRQQPGQSLTLIATANQGSEATYESGFVIDKFPISRPNLTFSTLTVSNMSPEDSSIYLCSGGRRTTGDTEAFFGQGTRLTVV.

The V and J genes are TRBV11-3 and TRBJ2-7; no clear D. V shed 0 bases and J shed 3 bases, with 9 bases lying between them. The CDR3 runs 14 residues. Germline CDR1 is SGHNT and CDR2 is YENEEA. This CDR3 reads CASSLDPTYYEQYF. CDR3 in DNA: TGTGCCAGCAGCTTAGATCCGACCTACTACGAGCAGTACTTC.

The genes are TRBV3-1 (or the pseudogene TRBV3-2) and TRBJ2-7, with D perhaps being TRBD1 or TRBD2 (5 bases each). V shed 0 bases and J shed 10 bases, with 13 bases lying between them. This CDR3 contains 13 residues. In germline, CDR1 is LGHDT, CDR2 YNNKEL (reference sequence). CDR3 bases: TGTGCCAGCAGCCAAGAACGAGAGGGGTCCCAGTACTTC. Translation: CASSQEREGSQYF.

The chain carries TRBV6-1 and TRBJ2-1; D remains unclear. Germline values: CDR1 MNHNS, CDR2 SASEGT. V lost 3 bases to trimming and J lost 1 base, with 7 bases between them. This CDR3 contains 14 residues. In DNA form, the CDR3 reads TGTGCCAGCAGTGAGACCGTATCCTACAATGAGCAGTTCTTC. This translates into CASSETVSYNEQFF.

The chain has TRBV11-2 and TRBJ2-7; TRBD2 matches at 9 bases. The length of the CDR3 is 15 residues. Unmatched junction bases numbered 4, after V lost 3 bases and J lost 1 base. Germline values: CDR1 SGHAT, CDR2 FQNNGV. CDR3 nucleotides: TGTGCCAGCAGCTTTACTAGCGGGTGGTCCTACGAGCAGTACTTC. Amino acids: CASSFTSGWSYEQYF. Full variable domain (remainder filled in from reference TRBV11-2 and TRBJ2-7): EAGVAQSPRYKIIEKRQSVAFWCNPISGHATLYWYQQILGQGPKLLIQFQNNGVVDDSQLPKDRFSAERLKGVDSTLKIQPAKLEDSAVYLCASSFTSGWSYEQYFGPGTRLTVT.

The gene calls are TRBV30 and TRBJ2-2; 10 bases are shared with TRBD1. After removal of 3 bases from V and 6 bases from J, the junction contained 1 base not matched to a gene. Germline CDR1 and CDR2: GTSNPN and SVGIG (reference sequence). This CDR3 comprises 13 residues. For the CDR3, the DNA is TGTGCCTGGAGGGGACAGGGGTCCGGGGAGCTGTTTTTT. Translated: CAWRGQGSGELFF.

Note on this clone: The sample carries other DNA sequences with the same CDR3. This rearrangement joins TRBV5-1 to TRBJ2-3; TRBD1 might be the D (6 bases). The V end lost 0 bases, the J end lost 1 base, and 12 bases lay between the germline ends. Germline V gives CDR1 SGHRS, CDR2 YFSETQ. The CDR3 consists of 16 residues. DNA for the CDR3: TGCGCCAGCAGCTTGGGGGGGACACGTGGCACAGATACGCAGTATTTT. Protein product: CASSLGGTRGTDTQYF.

The chain is built from TRBV7-2 and TRBJ2-7; TRBD2 matches at 12 bases. The CDR3 sequence is 17 residues long. V shed 1 base and J 4 bases; nucleotides not matched to a gene: 8. Per the germline V gene, CDR1 is SGHTA and CDR2 is FQGNSA. CDR3 in amino acids: CASSLGLLAGGKYEQYF. Written as DNA, the CDR3 is TGTGCCAGCAGCTTAGGCCTACTAGCGGGAGGAAAGTACGAGCAGTACTTC.

The chain combines TRBV4-3 with TRBJ2-4, with 8 nucleotides matching TRBD1. CDR3 length: 17 residues. J was trimmed by 2 bases and V by 4 bases; bases with no gene match: 10. Germline assignment: CDR1 LGHNA and CDR2 YSLEER. CDR3 in amino acids: CASSLRTGGSTKNIQYF. DNA for the CDR3: TGCGCCAGCAGCCTAAGAACAGGGGGGAGTACCAAAAACATTCAGTACTTC.

The genes are TRBV5-8 and TRBJ1-5, with D perhaps TRBD1 (6 bases). CDR3 length: 17 amino acids. The V gene's germline CDR1 is SGHTS and CDR2 YDEGEE. The germline V and J ends were trimmed by 3 bases and 3 bases, with 19 bases remaining between them. DNA of the CDR3: TGTGCCAGCAGCTGGACTCGGGGGGCGGGGGTCAATCAGCCCCAGCATTTT. Protein product: CASSWTRGAGVNQPQHF.

The CDR3 bases are TGTGCCAGCAGTGCATACACGAGGCGGGATACGCAGTATTTT. Protein sequence: CASSAYTRRDTQYF. The genes are TRBV2 and TRBJ2-3; no clear D gene. V was shortened by 4 bases and J by 6 bases, with 14 bases between the two germline ends. Germline V gene lookup returns CDR1 SNHLY and CDR2 FYNNEI. The CDR3 extends over 14 amino acids.

This rearrangement joins TRBV6-5 to TRBJ2-3; D is uncertain. V was shortened by 4 bases and J by 2 bases, with 10 bases between the two germline ends. The CDR3 is made up of 14 amino acids. CDR1 is MNHEY and CDR2 is SVGAGI in the germline V gene. CDR3 loop: CASSSFLPTDTQYF. The CDR3 DNA is TGTGCCAGCAGTTCTTTCCTTCCCACAGATACGCAGTATTTT.

In this sample, this clone turned up once. This chain connects TRBV7-9 to TRBJ2-3, with 9 bases lining up with TRBD1. The junction had 1 base not matched to a gene; V was cut back by 1 base and J by 2 bases. Germline values: CDR1 SEHNR, CDR2 FQNEAQ (reference sequence). The CDR3 contains 15 residues. CDR3 protein: CASSLGDRDTDTQYF. CDR3 nucleotides: TGTGCCAGCAGCTTAGGGGACAGGGACACAGATACGCAGTATTTT.

This clone was picked up one time. The CDR3 sequence: CASSLGVSGRPGANVLTF. CDR3 sequence (DNA): TGCGCCAGCAGCTTGGGTGTTAGCGGGAGGCCTGGGGCCAACGTCCTGACTTTC. The chain employs TRBV5-1 and TRBJ2-6; the match to TRBD2 covers 10 bases. This CDR3 contains 18 residues. The germline V gene has CDR1 SGHRS and CDR2 YFSETQ. V was pared by 0 bases and J by 2 bases, with 5 bases of the junction left unmatched.

V is TRBV25-1 and J is TRBJ2-7; TRBD1 matches at 10 bases. This CDR3 spans 14 amino acids. Trimming took 6 bases from V and 7 from J; bases not matched to a gene: 9. CDR1 is MGHDK and CDR2 is SYGVNS in the germline V gene. CDR3 amino acids: CASRQTGGSLEQYF. In DNA, the CDR3 is TGTGCCAGCAGGCAGACAGGGGGCTCCTTGGAGCAGTACTTC.